The rows below give T cell receptor beta chains drawn from one sample of a study of technical replicates of blood from four donors. Assay: immunoSEQ multiplex PCR; the TCRdb copy retains only in-frame clones and omits some. The sample includes approximately 81,000 clones, over 95% of them seen just once. The sequencing input was T cells isolated from PBMCs. All receptors derive from a human donor in good health. CDR3s include the opening cysteine and the closing phenylalanine or tryptophan. The D gene is left open where the match is weak. The size field is filled for only some rows; it gives once, few, many or a size class.

abundance | j_gene | v_gene | d_gene | CDR3nt | CDR3aa
NA | TRBJ2-1 | TRBV9 | NA | TGTGCCAGCAGCGTAGGTGTCTCTATTGGCGGCCTCTCCTACAATGAGCAGTTCTTC | CASSVGVSIGGLSYNEQFF
NA | TRBJ1-1 | TRBV7-9 | TRBD1 | TGTGCCAGCAGCCCTCGACAGGGCCAGAACACTGAAGCTTTCTTT | CASSPRQGQNTEAFF
NA | TRBJ2-3 | TRBV27 | NA | TGTGCCAGCAGTTTAACTAGATACTTCACAGATACGCAGTATTTT | CASSLTRYFTDTQYF
NA | TRBJ1-4 | TRBV27 | TRBD1 | TGTGCCAGCAGTTGGCAAATCCGACAGGGCGCAACTAATGAAAAACTGTTTTTT | CASSWQIRQGATNEKLFF
NA | TRBJ2-2 | TRBV7-8 | TRBD1 | TGTGCCAGCAGCCCACCCACAGGGGATGGGGTGCCCGGGGAGCTGTTTTTT | CASSPPTGDGVPGELFF
NA | TRBJ1-3 | TRBV18 | NA | TGTGCCAGCTCGACAGCCTCTGGAAACACCATATATTTT | CASSTASGNTIYF
once | TRBJ1-5 | TRBV6-1 | NA | TGTGCCAGCAGTCAATTTAGCAATCAGCCCCAGCATTTT | CASSQFSNQPQHF
NA | TRBJ2-7 | TRBV7-2 | TRBD2 | TGTGCCAGCAGCTTAGCTCTAGCGGGACACGGGGAGCAGTACTTC | CASSLALAGHGEQYF
once | TRBJ2-2 | TRBV4-1 | NA | TGCGCCAGCAGCCAAATTGGGAGATCCGGGGAGCTGTTTTTT | CASSQIGRSGELFF
NA | TRBJ2-1 | TRBV27 | TRBD2 | TGTGCCAGCAGCCCATCTCCTAGCGGGACCTACAATGAGCAGTTCTTC | CASSPSPSGTYNEQFF
NA | TRBJ2-5 | TRBV28 | NA | TGTGCCAGCAGTTTAATAGGGGGAAAATTAGAGACCCAGTACTTC | CASSLIGGKLETQYF
NA | TRBJ2-1 | TRBV19 | TRBD2 | TGTGCCAGTAGTATAGATCACGGGAGGGACTACAATGAGCAGTTCTTC | CASSIDHGRDYNEQFF
NA | TRBJ2-5 | TRBV9 | NA | TGTGCCAGCACCACCGACAGAGATCAAGAGACCCAGTACTTC | CASTTDRDQETQYF
NA | TRBJ2-1 | TRBV7-3 | TRBD2 | TGTGCCAGCAGCTTACTAGCGGGAGCGCCTAATGAGCAGTTCTTC | CASSLLAGAPNEQFF
NA | TRBJ1-5 | TRBV5-5 | TRBD1 | TGTGCCAGCAGCTTTATGGGGCCGGGACAGCTGATTAGCAATCAGCCCCAGCATTTT | CASSFMGPGQLISNQPQHF
NA | TRBJ1-3 | TRBV27 | TRBD1 | TGTGCCAGCAGCCTACTTGGGACAGGAACGGGAAACACCATATATTTT | CASSLLGTGTGNTIYF
NA | TRBJ2-7 | TRBV9 | NA | TGTGCCAGCAGCGTTGGGGGGGACATTGTCTACGAGCAGTACTTC | CASSVGGDIVYEQYF
NA | TRBJ1-4 | TRBV30 | TRBD1 | TGTGCCTGGACGACCGGGACAGCGTCCTATGAAAAACTGTTTTTT | CAWTTGTASYEKLFF
NA | TRBJ2-1 | TRBV14 | TRBD2 | TGTGCCAGCAGCCATCAATCCGAGGGACTAAAGCAGTTCTTC | CASSHQSEGLKQFF
NA | TRBJ1-1 | TRBV5-1 | NA | TGCGCCAGCAAGCTTTTAGGAGCCACTGAAGCTTTCTTT | CASKLLGATEAFF
NA | TRBJ2-3 | TRBV30 | TRBD2 | TGTGCCTGTAGACTAGCGGGAGATACGCAGTATTTT | CACRLAGDTQYF
NA | TRBJ2-1 | TRBV27 | NA | TGTGCCAGCACGATCAGGACAGCTTACAATGAGCAGTTCTTC | CASTIRTAYNEQFF
NA | TRBJ2-7 | TRBV4-3 | NA | TGCGCCAGCAGCCCAAGGGCAGACTATCCCTACGAGCAGTACTTC | CASSPRADYPYEQYF
NA | TRBJ1-1 | TRBV5-4 | NA | TGTGCCAGCAGCTTAGTGGGGCCGGTAAACGCTGAAGCTTTCTTT | CASSLVGPVNAEAFF
NA | TRBJ1-2 | TRBV19 | NA | TGTGCCAGTAGTATAAGAGGCTTGAGGTTGAACTATGGCTACACCTTC | CASSIRGLRLNYGYTF
NA | TRBJ1-2 | TRBV13 | NA | TGTGCCAGCAGCCGGACTGAACAGGGCCTTTTCTATGGCTACACCTTC | CASSRTEQGLFYGYTF
NA | TRBJ2-3 | TRBV9 | NA | TGTGCCAGCAGCGTAGCTGGCGGGGATTACACAGATACGCAGTATTTT | CASSVAGGDYTDTQYF
once | TRBJ2-5 | TRBV5-1 | TRBD2 | TGCGCCAGCAGCCTATCGGGACTAGCGGGAGTGGAGACCCAGTACTTC | CASSLSGLAGVETQYF
NA | TRBJ2-5 | TRBV4-1 | TRBD2 | TGCGCCAACGAACTACTTAGCGGGAGACGAGAGACCCAGTACTTC | CANELLSGRRETQYF
NA | TRBJ1-2 | TRBV28 | TRBD1 | TGTGCCAGCAGACCGGACAGGGTGGAGGGCTACACCTTC | CASRPDRVEGYTF
once | TRBJ1-1 | TRBV5-1 | NA | TGCGCCAGCAGCTTGAGCAACACTGAAGCTTTCTTT | CASSLSNTEAFF
once | TRBJ1-2 | TRBV18 | NA | TGTGCCAGCTCACCCGATCACGGGGATGGCTACACCTTC | CASSPDHGDGYTF
NA | TRBJ1-2 | TRBV7-9 | TRBD1 | TGTGCCAGCCGGGACAGGCACGACTATGGCTACACCTTC | CASRDRHDYGYTF
NA | TRBJ1-1 | TRBV5-1 | TRBD1 | TGCGCCAGCAGCTTGGGGACAGGGAGACCGAACACTGAAGCTTTCTTT | CASSLGTGRPNTEAFF
NA | TRBJ2-1 | TRBV10-3 | NA | TGTGCCATCAGTAGAGGAGGTACGAATGAGCAGTTCTTC | CAISRGGTNEQFF
NA | TRBJ2-7 | TRBV12-5 | TRBD1 | TGTGCTAGTGGTTTGGTCCTCGACAGGGGGTCTTCCTACGAGCAGTACTTC | CASGLVLDRGSSYEQYF
NA | TRBJ1-3 | TRBV7-2 | TRBD1 | TGTGCCAGCAGCTTAAGGACAGGGGAGGGGGGAAACACCATATATTTT | CASSLRTGEGGNTIYF
NA | TRBJ2-3 | TRBV5-1 | TRBD1 | TGCGCCAGCAGCGCCACAGGGGGCAAAGATACGCAGTATTTT | CASSATGGKDTQYF
NA | TRBJ2-1 | TRBV2 | TRBD2 | TGTGCCAGCAGTGAGGGTCTAGCGGCCTACAATGAGCAGTTCTTC | CASSEGLAAYNEQFF
NA | TRBJ1-4 | TRBV19 | NA | TGTGCCAGTAGTATTGTCTTGGCAGCAACTAATGAAAAACTGTTTTTT | CASSIVLAATNEKLFF
NA | TRBJ1-1 | TRBV27 | NA | TGTGCCAGCAGTCTAGGGCGGCCAGGGCCCCCTGAAGCTTTCTTT | CASSLGRPGPPEAFF
NA | TRBJ2-1 | TRBV5-1 | TRBD2 | TGCGCCAGCAGCCTTGATAGCGGGAGGGCCTCCTACAATGAGCAGTTCTTC | CASSLDSGRASYNEQFF
NA | TRBJ2-7 | TRBV9 | TRBD1 | TGTGCCAGCAGCGTAGAGGGACAGGGTAAAAACGAGCAGTACTTC | CASSVEGQGKNEQYF
NA | TRBJ2-5 | TRBV25-1 | TRBD2 | TGTGCCAGCAGTGAAGGCTCCGGGACTAGCGGGAGGGAGACCCAGTACTTC | CASSEGSGTSGRETQYF
NA | TRBJ2-7 | TRBV27 | NA | TGTGCCAGCAGTTTATCAACGGGGGACAGCTCCTACGAGCAGTACTTC | CASSLSTGDSSYEQYF
NA | TRBJ2-7 | TRBV5-4 | TRBD1 | TGTGCCAGCAGCTTGTCAGGTCGACAGGGGGGGACCTACGAGCAGTACTTC | CASSLSGRQGGTYEQYF
NA | TRBJ1-1 | TRBV6-1 | NA | TGTGCCAGCAGTGAGGAGGGATTTACTGAAGCTTTCTTT | CASSEEGFTEAFF
few | TRBJ2-1 | TRBV7-2 | NA | TGTGCCAGCTTAATCTCCTACAATGAGCAGTTCTTC | CASLISYNEQFF
NA | TRBJ2-2 | TRBV7-2 | NA | TGTGCCAGCAGCTTAGTTGGTCGCCTTCACAGCACCGGGGAGCTGTTTTTT | CASSLVGRLHSTGELFF
NA | TRBJ2-3 | TRBV7-9 | NA | TGTGCCAGCAGCCCGACCGGGACTCCACCCACAGATACGCAGTATTTT | CASSPTGTPPTDTQYF
NA | TRBJ2-7 | TRBV10-3 | TRBD1 | TGTGCCATCAGTGGCCCGGGACAGGGCATAAACGAGCAGTACTTC | CAISGPGQGINEQYF
NA | TRBJ2-1 | TRBV5-4 | NA | TGTGCCAGCAGAGAAGGTAGCGGTGCAAATGAGCAGTTCTTC | CASREGSGANEQFF
NA | TRBJ2-5 | TRBV27 | TRBD2 | TGTGCCAGCTGGGCGGGAGGAGGGGAGACCCAGTACTTC | CASWAGGGETQYF
NA | TRBJ2-7 | TRBV7-8 | NA | TGTGCCAGCAGCTACCGTAGGGAGCCCTACGAGCAGTACTTC | CASSYRREPYEQYF
NA | TRBJ2-3 | TRBV10-1 | TRBD2 | TGCGCCAGCAGTGAGGGAACGGGGGGGGTCGCAGATACGCAGTATTTT | CASSEGTGGVADTQYF
NA | TRBJ2-5 | TRBV7-8 | TRBD1 | TGTGCCAGCAGCTCCTCTGTACTCCAGGGGGACGAGACCCAGTACTTC | CASSSSVLQGDETQYF
NA | TRBJ2-5 | TRBV28 | NA | TGTGCCAGCATGGGGGCAATCCAAGAGACCCAGTACTTC | CASMGAIQETQYF
NA | TRBJ2-1 | TRBV9 | TRBD2 | TGTGCCAGCAGCGGCGGGGGTCGCTCCTACAATGAGCAGTTCTTC | CASSGGGRSYNEQFF
NA | TRBJ1-5 | TRBV13 | TRBD1 | TGTGCCAGCAGCCTTGGGACAGGGGGCCAGCCCCAGCATTTT | CASSLGTGGQPQHF
once | TRBJ2-7 | TRBV10-3 | TRBD2 | TGTGCCATCAGTGCGGGACTAGCCGACTCCTACGAGCAGTACTTC | CAISAGLADSYEQYF